This TCR beta chain was profiled in a study of blood T cell repertoires in COVID-19 (dated by TCRdb to about 2020). Concerning the study at large: Samples from collaborators originated in the United States, Italy and Spain and spanned both the acute and convalescent phases of COVID-19. Where available, HLA class I and class II types were obtained from metadata supplied by the sample provider rather than from assay-based typing. Sample metadata almost always included a de-identified subject ID, COVID-19 status, age in years and sex. The prospective study material was composed of cDNA or gDNA derived from T cells, B-cell-depleted T cells, or PBMCs. Deeply sampled blood TCRbeta repertoires from subjects exposed to, actively infected with, or recovered from COVID-19 were included in the dataset. A freely available public database, intended as a resource for researchers studying the immune response to SARS-CoV-2, is where the repertoires were released. Samples were obtained from the ongoing ImmuneRACE study (first 160 participants) and from over 1,000 subjects provided by 6 global collaborators. The full study reports these points: The quantity of clinical and demographic metadata differed by source and by participant and was supplied without curation.

Relative to germline, V is 4 bases shorter and J is 5 bases shorter, with 13 bases between their ends. The CDR3 goes from the cysteine to the phenylalanine over 14 residues. Here the CDR3 DNA is all that survives: 42 bases in frame from base 1. The germline V gene supplies CDR1 SNHLY and CDR2 FYNNEI. The collaborating institutions used their own protocols to collect whole blood in K2EDTA tubes. For TCRbeta analysis, collaborator samples were shipped as frozen whole blood, as isolated PBMCs, or as DNA extracted from either sample type. TCRbeta CDR3 regions were amplified from genomic DNA by means of the immunoSEQ Assay, a bias-controlled multiplex PCR. Concerning the study's data processing: The number of nucleated cells in each sample was estimated from the amplification of reference gene primers within the assay. To quantify the absolute abundance of each unique TCRbeta CDR3 rearrangement, sequence reads were collapsed and filtered. For each sample, productive Simpson clonality was calculated by taking the square root of Simpson's diversity index across productive rearrangements. TCRdb took this table from immuneACCESS and kept in-frame rearrangements with V and J called. Such tables lack part of the clones; where checked against another copy, unresolved V genes explain under half of the gap, and the rest is unexplained. V and J calls plus clone size are reproduced from that table; the DNA served to infer D and trimming. The sample contains about 160,000 clones, 80% to 90% of them found a single time. 2.5% to 4% of the sample goes to the ten largest clones.

This clone was detected once. Its antigen is still unknown. One base away there is no much larger clone; base qualities are not given. The chain was built from TRBV2 and TRBJ2-3; no D segment can be confidently identified. The clonotype originates from a man between 65 and 85 years old with acute or convalescent COVID-19. Sequenced material: peripheral blood. The CDR3 reads as follows: CASSVPPEIDTQYF. The nucleotide sequence reads TGTGCCAGCAGTGTCCCCCCGGAGATAGATACGCAGTATTTT.